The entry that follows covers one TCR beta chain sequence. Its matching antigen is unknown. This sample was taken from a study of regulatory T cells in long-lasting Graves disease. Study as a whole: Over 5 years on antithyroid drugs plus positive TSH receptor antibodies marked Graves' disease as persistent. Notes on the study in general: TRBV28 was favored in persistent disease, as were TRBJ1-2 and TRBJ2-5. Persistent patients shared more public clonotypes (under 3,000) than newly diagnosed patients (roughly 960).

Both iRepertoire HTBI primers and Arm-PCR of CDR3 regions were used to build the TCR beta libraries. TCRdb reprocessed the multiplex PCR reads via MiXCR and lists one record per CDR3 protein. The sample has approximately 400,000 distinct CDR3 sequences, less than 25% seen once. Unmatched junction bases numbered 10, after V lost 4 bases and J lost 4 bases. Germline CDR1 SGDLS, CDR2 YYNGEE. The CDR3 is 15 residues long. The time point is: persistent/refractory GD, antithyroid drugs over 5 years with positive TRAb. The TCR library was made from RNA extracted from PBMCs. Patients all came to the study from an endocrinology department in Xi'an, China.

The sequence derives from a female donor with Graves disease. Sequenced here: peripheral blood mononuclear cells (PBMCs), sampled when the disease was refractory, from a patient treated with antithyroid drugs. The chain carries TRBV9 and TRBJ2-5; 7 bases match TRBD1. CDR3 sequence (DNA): TGTGCCAGCAGCCTGGGACAGACGGCTCCAGAGACCCAGTACTTC. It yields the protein CASSLGQTAPETQYF. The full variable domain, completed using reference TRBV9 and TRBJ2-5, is DSGVTQTPKHLITATGQRVTLRCSPRSGDLSVYWYQQSLDQGLQFLIQYYNGEERAKGNILERFSAQQFPDLHSELNLSSLELGDSALYFCASSLGQTAPETQYFGPGTRLLVL.